These 10 T cell receptor beta chains came from one sample sequenced in a study of CD8+CD57+ T cells in acquired aplastic anemia (dated by TCRdb to between 2018 and 2020). Data came from an Illumina HiSeq 2000. Genomic DNA served as template for TCR beta VDJ combination and CDR3 sequence profiling. The public reads were reanalyzed by TCRdb: fastp trimming at Q25, MiXCR alignment, in-frame beta chains only. Rows are combined by CDR3 protein, so each entry shows the most common genes and DNA. The sample table shows 150,000 to 160,000 distinct CDR3 sequences, and about 52% are seen once. About 12% of the sample rests with the top ten. Flow cytometry had shown CD8+CD57+ cell expansion in the patients selected for sequencing. Sequencing input: sorted CD4+, CD8+, or CD8+CD57+ T cells (not recorded which) from PBMCs. Receptor source: a human donor with aplastic anemia.

This chain links TRBV5-4 with TRBJ2-1; TRBD1 matches 9 bases. The junction had 0 bases not matched to a gene; V was cut back by 0 bases and J by 2 bases. Germline V gene lookup returns CDR1 SGHNT and CDR2 YYREEE (reference sequence). The CDR3 sequence is 15 residues long. The CDR3 loop reads CASSLDRGPYNEQFF. The CDR3 DNA reads as TGTGCCAGCAGCTTGGACAGGGGGCCCTACAATGAGCAGTTCTTC.

This clonotype was seen at least ten times. V is TRBV13 and J is TRBJ2-2; D is perhaps TRBD1 (6 bases). CDR3 size: 15 residues. Germline assignment: CDR1 PRHDT and CDR2 FYEKMQ (reference sequence). The V gene lost 4 bases and the J gene lost 6 bases, with 15 bases spanning the gap. The CDR3 reads CASSSPRGNAGELFF. For the CDR3, the DNA is TGTGCCAGCAGCTCTCCTAGGGGGAATGCCGGGGAGCTGTTTTTT.

This clonotype has at least ten counts. The chain recombines TRBV29-1 with TRBJ1-1; no definite D call. The germline gives CDR1 SQVTM, CDR2 ANQGSEA. The germline V and J ends were trimmed by 5 bases and 6 bases, with 13 bases remaining between them. The CDR3 has 12 residues. Written as DNA, the CDR3 is TGCAGCGTTCAGGCTTTGGGCTCTGAAGCTTTCTTT. It is translated as CSVQALGSEAFF. The whole variable domain, remainder taken from reference TRBV29-1 and TRBJ1-1, is SAVISQKPSRDICQRGTSLTIQCQVDSQVTMMFWYRQQPGQSLTLIATANQGSEATYESGFVIDKFPISRPNLTFSTLTVSNMSPEDSSIYLCSVQALGSEAFFGQGTRLTVV.

This clonotype was seen many times. The chain joins TRBV9 to TRBJ2-1, with a tentative D call TRBD1 (6 bases). Deletions cut 4 bases from V and 0 bases from J, with 14 bases between. The length of the CDR3 is 16 residues. Germline V CDR1 and CDR2: SGDLS, YYNGEE. CDR3 sequence (DNA): TGTGCCAGCAGCTCCTCCCTAGGGGGCTCCTACAATGAGCAGTTCTTC. It translates to CASSSSLGGSYNEQFF.

At least ten counts were recorded for this clonotype. This sequence joins TRBV16 and TRBJ2-3; a weak D match, TRBD2 (6 bases). Trimming stripped 3 bases from V and 1 base from J, with 11 bases between. The CDR3 extends over 15 amino acids. The germline gives CDR1 KGHSY, CDR2 FQNENV. The CDR3 bases are TGTGCCAGCAGCCACACCGGGACTGGCACAGATACGCAGTATTTT. This translates into CASSHTGTGTDTQYF.

This sequence joins TRBV19 and TRBJ2-7; 8 nucleotides line up with TRBD1. CDR3 length: 13 amino acids. Losses at the gene ends were 3 bases for V and 5 bases for J; bases not matched to a gene: 3. Germline V gene lookup returns CDR1 LNHDA and CDR2 SQIVND (reference sequence). The CDR3 DNA follows: TGTGCCAGTAGTATCTCAGGGGGCAACGAGCAGTACTTC. It is translated as CASSISGGNEQYF.

The table lists this clonotype with many counts. The gene calls are TRBV10-3 and TRBJ2-2, with a possible D match to TRBD1 (5 bases). The CDR3 runs 15 residues. Trimming removed 10 bases from V and 9 bases from J, with 24 bases in between. Germline V CDR1 and CDR2: ENHRY, SYGVKD. CDR3 region: CATETQGRSSRELFF. CDR3 in DNA: TGTGCCACCGAAACCCAGGGCAGAAGTTCTCGGGAGCTGTTTTTT.

The chain couples TRBV20-1 to TRBJ1-2; D perhaps matches TRBD1 (6 bases). The length of the CDR3 is 14 residues. CDR1 and CDR2 (germline): DFQATT, SNEGSKA (reference sequence). The germline V and J ends were trimmed by 7 bases and 0 bases, with 15 bases remaining between them. In DNA form, the CDR3 reads TGCAGTGTACAGGGAAAGGCTCCTAACTATGGCTACACCTTC. The encoded protein is CSVQGKAPNYGYTF.

The chain is built from TRBV4-3 and TRBJ2-1; 10 bases map to TRBD2. Trimming at V came to 1 base and at J to 8 bases, leaving 5 bases not matched to a gene. Per the germline V gene, CDR1 is LGHNA and CDR2 is YSLEER. The CDR3 is 15 residues long. DNA for the CDR3: TGCGCCAGCAGCCAAGGGAGCGGGGGGGTATATGAGCAGTTCTTC. This codes for CASSQGSGGVYEQFF.

Many counts were recorded for this clonotype. J is TRBJ2-7 and V is TRBV27; no reliable D call. The V end lost 10 bases, the J end lost 5 bases, and 15 bases lay between the germline ends. Germline assignment: CDR1 MNHEY and CDR2 SMNVEV (reference sequence). This CDR3 region has 12 residues. CDR3 amino acids: CAIGPGHDEQYF. CDR3 sequence (DNA): TGTGCCATCGGGCCGGGTCATGACGAGCAGTACTTC.